These T cell receptor beta chains were read from a single sample in a study of blood T cell repertoires in COVID-19. Assay: immunoSEQ multiplex PCR; the TCRdb copy retains only in-frame clones and omits some. The table has more than 150,000 clones, more than 70% seen once; the top ten hold nearly 2.5%. Input material: peripheral blood. The receptor source for this set is a man aged 40-55 years with active or convalescent COVID-19. Each CDR3 is given with its conserved first and last residue. Fields, in order: J gene, V gene, CDR3 protein.

TRBJ1-2	TRBV28	CASSPLREFVGYTF
TRBJ1-1	TRBV19	CASSQPGQGTTEAFF
TRBJ2-1	TRBV12-5	CASGLVLTPGLAGGSSYNEQFF
TRBJ1-5	TRBV4-2	CASSQDHRASSNQPQHF
TRBJ1-1	TRBV11-2	CASTAGMNTEAFF
TRBJ1-3	TRBV19	CASSIQAQPIGNTIYF
TRBJ2-1	TRBV2	CASSVSGGQGQFF
TRBJ2-3	TRBV2	CASSDQGEGTDTQYF
TRBJ2-2	TRBV28	CASTLTVPGELFF
TRBJ1-2	TRBV28	CASSLERTGHNLNYGYTF
TRBJ1-1	TRBV6-4	CASSREARTEAFF
TRBJ1-2	TRBV5-6	CASSPDRGLSLSGYTF
TRBJ2-2	TRBV2	CASGGGTGELFF
TRBJ2-5	TRBV9	CASSAGLAGAGYQETQYF
TRBJ1-6	TRBV5-4	CASRAGTGGSPLHF
TRBJ1-1	TRBV7-8	CASSLRGNTEAFF
TRBJ1-2	TRBV7-9	CASSPQADFGYTF
TRBJ2-2	TRBV7-2	CASSQQTGELFF
TRBJ1-6	TRBV27	CASSLKETSPLHF
TRBJ1-3	TRBV3-1/TRBV3-2	CASPSRGRSGNTIYF
TRBJ2-3	TRBV13	CASSLQDTTDTQYF
TRBJ2-2	TRBV7-2	CASSPLPRGKAGELFF
TRBJ2-1	TRBV11-2	CASSASAGFDEQFF
TRBJ1-3	TRBV6-5	CASSYGATSGNTIYF
TRBJ1-6	TRBV6-5	CASSSSRSYNSPLHF
TRBJ2-5	TRBV2	CASGGRETQYF
TRBJ1-4	TRBV6-6	CASSYRDEKLFF
TRBJ1-4	TRBV19	CASSIDLGQGGGEKLFF
TRBJ2-7	TRBV5-1	CASSSSGGWGYEQYF
TRBJ1-5	TRBV27	CASSLDGPNRVQHF
TRBJ1-2	TRBV4-3	CASSQVGWEGNYGYTF
TRBJ1-1	TRBV19	CASSPGTGPRYTEAFF
TRBJ2-7	TRBV6-2/TRBV6-3	CASSYSKRGYHEQYF
TRBJ1-6	TRBV18	CASSPPGRVKNSPLHF
TRBJ2-1	TRBV2	CASSVDEQFF
TRBJ1-2	TRBV30	CAWSARTDAFGYTF
TRBJ1-1	TRBV6-4	CASSATSMNTEAFF
TRBJ2-3	TRBV19	CASSPRETDTQYF
TRBJ1-2	TRBV7-9	CASSSPSTLYGYTF
TRBJ1-4	TRBV21-1	CASSKFVTGRTNEKLFF
TRBJ1-5	TRBV6-5	CASSQQSGSNQPQHF
TRBJ1-1	TRBV19	CASSYDGGNTEAFF
TRBJ1-5	TRBV15	CATSGRYQPQHF
TRBJ1-2	TRBV30	CAWRGQLWKGYTF
TRBJ1-1	TRBV5-5	CASSSGTGSMNTEAFF
TRBJ2-1	TRBV19	CASSMQAGVNNEQFF
TRBJ2-7	TRBV5-6	CASSSEVHHSYEQYF
TRBJ2-1	TRBV5-4	CASSGQRNSEQFF
TRBJ1-4	TRBV5-1	CASSLGATNEKLFF
TRBJ1-5	TRBV23-1	CASSHRLIDSNQPQHF
TRBJ2-2	TRBV6-2/TRBV6-3	CASSYGSAETGELFF